This is a list of T cell receptor beta chains from one sample in a study of cytomegalovirus exposure and HLA in healthy donors. This table comes from immunoSEQ multiplex PCR, and its TCRdb copy is limited to in-frame clones, with some not included. This table has some 160,000 clones, approximately 82% appearing once. The sequenced sample consisted of PBMCs. Receptors originate from a male donor in good health and CMV-seropositive. Each CDR3 is given with its conserved first and last residue. Each record gives: clone size, V gene, J gene, D gene, CDR3 DNA, CDR3 protein. D genes are given only for firm matches. Clone sizes are given selectively: once, few, many, or a class where the clone is expanded.

size: NA
V: TRBV6-1
J: TRBJ1-2
D: NA
DNA: TGTGCCAGCAGTGGTTCCAGGGACTATGGCTACACCTTC
CDR3: CASSGSRDYGYTF

size: NA
V: TRBV7-9
J: TRBJ1-6
D: TRBD1
DNA: TGTGCCAGCAGCTTAGCCGGACAGGGGGCGAGGGGGTCACCCCTCCACTTT
CDR3: CASSLAGQGARGSPLHF

size: NA
V: TRBV18
J: TRBJ2-7
D: NA
DNA: TGTGCCAGCTCACCAGGCGGCACCTCCTACGAGCAGTACTTC
CDR3: CASSPGGTSYEQYF

size: NA
V: TRBV4-3
J: TRBJ2-3
D: TRBD2
DNA: TGCGCCAGCAGCCAATCGGGGGGGCATGCAGATACGCAGTATTTT
CDR3: CASSQSGGHADTQYF

size: NA
V: TRBV7-9
J: TRBJ1-2
D: TRBD1
DNA: TGTGCCAGCAGCGGAGTACAGGGGGGCACTGGCTACACCTTC
CDR3: CASSGVQGGTGYTF

size: NA
V: TRBV6-5
J: TRBJ2-7
D: TRBD2
DNA: TGTGCCAGCAGTTACGTACTAGGGGAGGGTGAGCATCTTTTC
CDR3: CASSYVLGEGEHLF

size: NA
V: TRBV29-1
J: TRBJ2-7
D: NA
DNA: TGCAGCGTTCGGATCAACAGGGATTCCTACGAGCAGTACTTC
CDR3: CSVRINRDSYEQYF

size: once
V: TRBV7-9
J: TRBJ2-2
D: NA
DNA: TGTGCCAGCAGCCTGACAGCCGTCACCGGGGAGCTGTTTTTT
CDR3: CASSLTAVTGELFF

size: NA
V: TRBV28
J: TRBJ1-3
D: NA
DNA: TGTGCCAGCAATACAGGACTATCTGGAAACACCATATATTTT
CDR3: CASNTGLSGNTIYF

size: few
V: TRBV7-6
J: TRBJ2-3
D: TRBD1
DNA: TGTGCCAGCAGCTTAGGGGTCGGACAGGGGACGACAGATACGCAGTATTTT
CDR3: CASSLGVGQGTTDTQYF

size: NA
V: TRBV14
J: TRBJ2-1
D: NA
DNA: TGTGCCAGCAGCCAAGAAGGGGTTCGGGATGAGCAGTTCTTC
CDR3: CASSQEGVRDEQFF

size: NA
V: TRBV7-2
J: TRBJ2-2
D: TRBD1
DNA: TGTGCCAGCACCCCTAGAGGACAGGGTCACGGGGAGCTGTTTTTT
CDR3: CASTPRGQGHGELFF

size: NA
V: TRBV6-4
J: TRBJ2-3
D: NA
DNA: TGTGCCAGTGCTGCTTTTTCGGAGGATACGCAGTATTTT
CDR3: CASAAFSEDTQYF

size: once
V: TRBV6-1
J: TRBJ2-1
D: TRBD1
DNA: TGTGCCAGCAGTCCGGACAGGGGGCCATACAATGAGCAGTTCTTC
CDR3: CASSPDRGPYNEQFF

size: NA
V: TRBV6-5
J: TRBJ1-2
D: NA
DNA: TGTGCCAGCAGCCCGACAGCGATCTATGGCTACACCTTC
CDR3: CASSPTAIYGYTF

size: NA
V: TRBV7-2
J: TRBJ2-1
D: NA
DNA: TGTGCCAGCAGGGGGGGGGCTGGCTCCTACAATGAGCAGTTCTTC
CDR3: CASRGGAGSYNEQFF

size: NA
V: TRBV4-3
J: TRBJ2-7
D: NA
DNA: TGCGCCAGCAGCCAAGAGAGAGCCCTTTACGAGCAGTACTTC
CDR3: CASSQERALYEQYF

size: NA
V: TRBV18
J: TRBJ1-2
D: TRBD1
DNA: TGTGCCAGCTCACCGTCCGTGACAGGGTACGGCTACACCTTC
CDR3: CASSPSVTGYGYTF

size: NA
V: TRBV28
J: TRBJ1-2
D: NA
DNA: TGTGCCAGCACCCCGCGGGGGAATAGTGGCTACACCTTC
CDR3: CASTPRGNSGYTF

size: NA
V: TRBV9
J: TRBJ2-1
D: TRBD2
DNA: TGTGCCAGCAGCGTAGGGACTAGCGGGAGGGCCTCCTACAATGAGCAGTTCTTC
CDR3: CASSVGTSGRASYNEQFF

size: NA
V: TRBV4-3
J: TRBJ1-2
D: NA
DNA: TGCGCCAGCAGCCAAAATACAGGGAGGGAGGGCTACACCTTC
CDR3: CASSQNTGREGYTF

size: NA
V: TRBV5-4
J: TRBJ2-2
D: NA
DNA: TGTGCCAGCAGCTTGGCCTTGCGGAGATCGGAGCTGTTTTTT
CDR3: CASSLALRRSELFF

size: NA
V: TRBV27
J: TRBJ2-1
D: TRBD2
DNA: TGTGCCAGCAGTTTAGTCCTAGCGGATGAGCAGTTCTTC
CDR3: CASSLVLADEQFF

size: NA
V: TRBV5-1
J: TRBJ2-7
D: TRBD2
DNA: TGCGCCAGCAGGCCGCCGGGAGGCTCCTACGAGCAGTACTTC
CDR3: CASRPPGGSYEQYF

size: NA
V: TRBV7-7
J: TRBJ1-1
D: NA
DNA: TGTGCCAGCAGCTTACGCCTAGAAAGTACCGCTGAAGCTTTCTTT
CDR3: CASSLRLESTAEAFF

size: NA
V: TRBV11-2
J: TRBJ2-7
D: TRBD2
DNA: TGTGCCAGCAGCTTAGCGCATAGCGGGGGTTACTACGAGCAGTACTTC
CDR3: CASSLAHSGGYYEQYF